This T cell receptor beta chain was captured in a study of T cell responses to AZD1222 COVID-19 vaccine. Study-wide background: The study pooled second doses at about 4 or about 12 weeks.

As regards this clone: The antigen is not known.

Here immunoSEQ multiplex PCR was the method, and the copy in TCRdb shows in-frame clones only, minus some. This sample has some 91,000 clones, with just over 90% found just once. With 6 bases removed from V and 6 bases from J, the gap between germline ends came to 23 bases. Germline V gene data show CDR1 as SEHNR and CDR2 as FQNEAQ (reference sequence). This CDR3 has 16 residues. Points from the study as a whole: After the peak T cell response, and only then, were repertoires sampled. Breadth and depth of Spike-specific TCRs rose after two AZD1222 doses.

The specimen was peripheral blood, collected on day 0 of AZD1222 vaccination. This TCR was recovered from an adult in good health. The chain links TRBV7-9 to TRBJ1-2; D is unresolved. This chain's CDR3 is CASRVGYAEGAHGYTF. CDR3 DNA sequence: TGTGCCAGCAGAGTGGGATATGCCGAGGGCGCGCATGGCTACACCTTC. Variable domain in full (rest from reference TRBV7-9 and TRBJ1-2): DTGVSQNPRHKITKRGQNVTFRCDPISEHNRLYWYRQTLGQGPEFLTYFQNEAQLEKSRLLSDRFSAERPKGSFSTLEIQRTEQGDSAMYLCASRVGYAEGAHGYTFGSGTRLTVV.